Listed below are T cell receptor beta chains from one sample, sequenced in a study of blood T cell repertoires in COVID-19. The method was immunoSEQ multiplex PCR; TCRdb's version includes in-frame clones alone and lacks a portion of them. The table shows approximately 490,000 clones, with around 85% occurring only once. Source material: PBMCs or T cells enriched from blood (not recorded which). These receptors were collected from a woman aged 55-69 years who had recovered from COVID-19. Each CDR3 is given with its conserved first and last residue.

v_call	cdr3_aa
TRBV6-5	CASRTVYSGANVLTF
TRBV10-3	CAIRGGTNTGELFF
TRBV2	CASSEIAPANTGELFF
TRBV27	CASSARLSLRSYNEQFF
TRBV4-1	CASSQESGRDYEQYF
TRBV30	CAWSPGQGEAFF
TRBV25-1	CASSEKGWTEAFF
TRBV27	CASSLQGLNSPLHF
TRBV30	CAWSFQGDGYTF
TRBV6-5	CASTRGIEAFF
TRBV2	CASSELGLANTGELFF
TRBV3-1/TRBV3-2	CASSQDAGLDTQYF
TRBV27	CASSLRRTGFGGNEKLFF
TRBV24-1	CATSDFEGEGEQFF
TRBV5-1	CASSQGQKDGYTF
TRBV5-4	CASSRQGPNTEAFF
TRBV19	CASLPGQGTYGYTF
TRBV6-1	CASSEAGRGSSYEQYF
TRBV29-1	CSASQGAVTNTQYF
TRBV2	CASSGDRIHEQFF
TRBV2	CASSSSGTGSHQPQHF